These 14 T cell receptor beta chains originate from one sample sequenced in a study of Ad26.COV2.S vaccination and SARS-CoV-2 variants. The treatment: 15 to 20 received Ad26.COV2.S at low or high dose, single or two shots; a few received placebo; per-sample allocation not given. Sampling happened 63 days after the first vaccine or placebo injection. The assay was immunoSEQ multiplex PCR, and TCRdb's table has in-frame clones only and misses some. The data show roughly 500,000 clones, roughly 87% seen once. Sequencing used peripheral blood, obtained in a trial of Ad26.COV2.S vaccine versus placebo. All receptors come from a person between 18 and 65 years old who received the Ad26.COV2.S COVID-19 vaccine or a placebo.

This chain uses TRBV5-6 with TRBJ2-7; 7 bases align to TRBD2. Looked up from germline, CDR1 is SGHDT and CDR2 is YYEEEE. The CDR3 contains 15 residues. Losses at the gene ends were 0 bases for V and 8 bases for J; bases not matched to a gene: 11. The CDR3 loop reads CASSLVTGGPTQQYV. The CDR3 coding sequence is TGTGCCAGCAGCTTGGTTACGGGAGGCCCTACGCAGCAGTACGTC.

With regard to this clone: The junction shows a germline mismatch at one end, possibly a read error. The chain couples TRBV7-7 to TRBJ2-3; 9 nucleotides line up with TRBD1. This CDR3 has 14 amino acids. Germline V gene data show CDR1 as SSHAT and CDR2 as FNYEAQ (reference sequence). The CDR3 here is CASSPDRGTDTQYF. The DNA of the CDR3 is TGTGCTAGCAGTCCGGACAGGGGAACAGATACGCAGTATTTT.

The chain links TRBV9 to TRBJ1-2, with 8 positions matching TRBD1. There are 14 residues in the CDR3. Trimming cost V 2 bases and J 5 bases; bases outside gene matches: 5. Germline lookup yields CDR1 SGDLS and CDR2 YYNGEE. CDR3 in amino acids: CASSVGQGAYGYTF. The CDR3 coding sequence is TGTGCCAGCAGCGTTGGACAGGGAGCATATGGCTACACCTTC.

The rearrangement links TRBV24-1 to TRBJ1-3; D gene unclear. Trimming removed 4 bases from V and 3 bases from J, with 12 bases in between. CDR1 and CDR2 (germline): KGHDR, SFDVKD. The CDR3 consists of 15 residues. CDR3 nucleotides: TGTGCCACCAGTGAAGGGCCCATCAGTGGAAACACCATATATTTT. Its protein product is CATSEGPISGNTIYF.

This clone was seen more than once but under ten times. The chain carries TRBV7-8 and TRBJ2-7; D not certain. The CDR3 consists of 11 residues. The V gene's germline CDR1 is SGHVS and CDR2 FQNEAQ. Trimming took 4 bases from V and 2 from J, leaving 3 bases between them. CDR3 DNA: TGTGCCAGCAGCTCACCCTACGAGCAGTACGTC. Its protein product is CASSSPYEQYV.

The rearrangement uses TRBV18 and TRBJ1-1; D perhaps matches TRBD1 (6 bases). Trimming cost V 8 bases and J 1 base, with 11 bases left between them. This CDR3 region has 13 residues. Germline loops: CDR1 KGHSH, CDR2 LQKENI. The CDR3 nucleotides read TGTGCCAGCAGAGGACAGCAGAACACTGAAGCTTTCTTT. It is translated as CASRGQQNTEAFF.

CDR3 nucleotide sequence: TGTGCCAGCAGCTTAACAGGCCCACTAGCGGGGGGGGATGAGCAGTTCTTC. Amino acids: CASSLTGPLAGGDEQFF. This rearrangement joins TRBV11-3 to TRBJ2-1; 13 bases are shared with TRBD2. Germline V lookup: CDR1 SGHNT, CDR2 YENEEA. This CDR3 spans 17 amino acids. J was trimmed by 8 bases and V by 2 bases; bases with no gene match: 9.

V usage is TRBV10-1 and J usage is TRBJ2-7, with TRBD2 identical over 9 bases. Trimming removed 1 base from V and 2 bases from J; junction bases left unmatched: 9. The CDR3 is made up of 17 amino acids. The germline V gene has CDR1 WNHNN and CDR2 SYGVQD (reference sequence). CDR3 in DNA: TGCGCCAGCAGTGAGTGTGGTAGCGGGAGCCTCCCCTACGAGCAGTACGTC. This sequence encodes CASSECGSGSLPYEQYV.

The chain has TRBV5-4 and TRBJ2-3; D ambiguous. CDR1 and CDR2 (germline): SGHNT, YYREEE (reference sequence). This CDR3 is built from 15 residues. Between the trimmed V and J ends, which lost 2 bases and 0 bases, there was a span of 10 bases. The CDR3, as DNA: TGTGCCAGCAGCTTAACTCTAAGTAGCACAGATACGCAGTATTTT. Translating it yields CASSLTLSSTDTQYF.

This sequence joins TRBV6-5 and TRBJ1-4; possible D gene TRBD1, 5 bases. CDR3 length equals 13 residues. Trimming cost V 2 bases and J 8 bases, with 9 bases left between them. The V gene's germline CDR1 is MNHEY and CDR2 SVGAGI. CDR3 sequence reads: CASSYPGGEKLFF. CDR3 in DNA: TGTGCCAGCAGTTACCCCGGGGGGGAAAAACTGTTTTTT.

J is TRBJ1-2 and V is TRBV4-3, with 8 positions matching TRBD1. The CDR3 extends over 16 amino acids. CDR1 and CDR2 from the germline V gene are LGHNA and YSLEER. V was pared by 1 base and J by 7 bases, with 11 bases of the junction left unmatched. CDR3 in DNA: TGCGCCAGCAGCCAAGGAGTTGCCAGGGGGCGAATTGGCTACACCTTC. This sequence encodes CASSQGVARGRIGYTF.

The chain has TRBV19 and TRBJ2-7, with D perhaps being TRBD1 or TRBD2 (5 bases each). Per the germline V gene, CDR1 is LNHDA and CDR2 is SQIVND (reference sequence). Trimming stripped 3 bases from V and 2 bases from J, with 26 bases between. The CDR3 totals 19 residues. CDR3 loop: CASSIFVTAPPGPPYEQYV. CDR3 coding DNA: TGTGCCAGTAGTATCTTTGTAACAGCACCCCCGGGACCCCCCTACGAGCAGTACGTC.

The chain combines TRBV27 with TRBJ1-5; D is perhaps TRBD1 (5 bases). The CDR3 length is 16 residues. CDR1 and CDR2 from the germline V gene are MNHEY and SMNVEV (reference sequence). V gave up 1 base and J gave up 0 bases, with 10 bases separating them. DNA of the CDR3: TGTGCCAGCAGTTTATTTGGGGGTTATAGCAATCAGCCCCAGCATTTT. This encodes CASSLFGGYSNQPQHF.

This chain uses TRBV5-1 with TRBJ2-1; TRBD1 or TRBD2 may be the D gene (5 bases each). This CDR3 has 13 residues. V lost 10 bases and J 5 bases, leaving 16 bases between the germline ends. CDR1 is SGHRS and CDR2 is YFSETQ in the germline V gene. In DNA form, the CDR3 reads TGCGCCTCGGGGCAGGGTGAGGACAATGAGCAGTTCTTC. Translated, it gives CASGQGEDNEQFF.